The 9 T cell receptor beta chains below all came from one sample that was sequenced in a study of a mutant IDH1 vaccine in newly diagnosed glioma. This table comes from immunoSEQ multiplex PCR, and its TCRdb copy is limited to in-frame clones, with some not included. The data hold under 80,000 clones, with approximately 86% observed a single time. Stated time point: baseline, week 1 (first vaccination visit). The sample's treatment: pre-vaccination baseline after standard-of-care therapy. Here the sequenced sample was PBMCs, taken from a glioma patient treated with radiotherapy, temozolomide or both. Source of these receptors: a man aged 30 to 45 with glioma.

The table lists this clone with a few counts. The chain carries TRBV28 and TRBJ1-1; D call uncertain. Trimming took off 3 bases at V and 11 bases at J, with 16 bases between the two ends. The CDR3 is 13 residues long. Looked up from germline, CDR1 is MDHEN and CDR2 is SYDVKM. The CDR3: CASSLENFSGAFF. The CDR3 region has the DNA TGTGCCAGCAGTTTGGAGAACTTCAGTGGGGCTTTCTTT.

The rearrangement uses TRBV6-6 and TRBJ2-1; D is uncertain. CDR3 length: 11 amino acids. Germline V CDR1 and CDR2: MNHNY, SVGAGI (reference sequence). Between the trimmed V and J ends, which lost 8 bases and 7 bases, there was a span of 9 bases. The CDR3 bases are TGTGCCAGCGAGTACGTTAATGAGCAGTTCTTC. The encoded protein is CASEYVNEQFF.

This rearrangement joins TRBV11-2 to TRBJ1-1; D is uncertain. CDR3 length: 12 amino acids. Germline-derived CDR1 and CDR2 are SGHAT and FQNNGV. V was trimmed by 6 bases and J by 6 bases, leaving 11 bases between them. The CDR3: CASSPHRAEAFF. The CDR3 nucleotides are TGTGCCAGCAGTCCCCATAGGGCTGAAGCTTTCTTT.

The chain combines TRBV7-8 with TRBJ2-5; no clear D gene. Germline V gives CDR1 SGHVS, CDR2 FQNEAQ. This CDR3 region has 13 residues. Deletions cut 1 base from V and 3 bases from J, with 6 bases between. CDR3 DNA sequence: TGTGCCAGCAGCTTAGTTAGGGAAGAGACCCAGTACTTC. It yields the protein CASSLVREETQYF.

This clone has only a few counts. The CDR3 nucleotides read TGTGCCATCAGTGAGCACGAGGGCAATCAGCCCCAGCATTTT. Protein: CAISEHEGNQPQHF. This chain connects TRBV10-3 to TRBJ1-5; no reliable D call. This CDR3 spans 14 amino acids. Trimming removed 2 bases from V and 2 bases from J, with 7 bases in between. CDR1 is ENHRY, CDR2 SYGVKD, per germline.

Regarding this clone: Distinct nucleotide sequences in the sample also encode this CDR3. V and J are TRBV10-2 and TRBJ2-3, with 12 bases lining up with TRBD2. Germline V lookup: CDR1 WSHSY, CDR2 SAAADI. Losses at the gene ends were 6 bases for V and 1 base for J; bases not matched to a gene: 8. The CDR3 is 17 amino acids. The CDR3 region has the DNA TGCGCCAGCAGAGACCTCCTAGCGGGGGGGGGCACAGATACGCAGTATTTT. This translates into CASRDLLAGGGTDTQYF.

This chain links TRBV5-1 with TRBJ2-7; D uncertain. Germline CDR1 SGHRS, CDR2 YFSETQ. The CDR3 sequence is 14 residues long. Trimming removed 0 bases at V and 0 bases at J, with 7 bases between. For the CDR3, the DNA is TGCGCCAGCAGCTTGGCCGTTAGCTCCTACGAGCAGTACTTC. Translated, it gives CASSLAVSSYEQYF.

The rearrangement joins TRBV20-1 to TRBJ2-1; no clear D. The ends were cut back, 6 bases at V and 5 bases at J, with 5 bases in the middle. CDR1 and CDR2 (germline): DFQATT, SNEGSKA (reference sequence). The CDR3 has 10 residues. The CDR3 here is CSAKNNEQFF. CDR3 in DNA: TGCAGTGCCAAGAACAATGAGCAGTTCTTC.

The rearrangement uses TRBV28 and TRBJ1-5, with D possibly TRBD1 on 5 matching bases. CDR3 length: 12 residues. With 8 bases removed from V and 9 bases from J, the gap between germline ends came to 14 bases. Germline values: CDR1 MDHEN, CDR2 SYDVKM. The CDR3 here is CASWEGVGPQHF. CDR3 nucleotide sequence: TGTGCCAGCTGGGAAGGGGTAGGGCCCCAGCATTTT.